A single sample gave rise to the 21 T cell receptor beta chains below, sequenced in a study of siplizumab effects on memory and regulatory T cells. Only in-frame clones appear in the TCRdb table, and some are missing; sequencing was by immunoSEQ multiplex PCR. The sample yields around 99,000 clones, roughly 94% seen once. Material for sequencing was Tregs sorted from blood. The origin of the receptors is a human donor in good health.

The chain recombines TRBV7-3 with TRBJ2-7; TRBD2 agrees at 13 bases. V dropped 5 bases and J dropped 5; count of bases not matched to a gene: 3. This CDR3 is 14 amino acids long. Germline V gives CDR1 SGHTA, CDR2 FQGTGA. The CDR3 region is CASSRTSGSNEQYF. The CDR3, as DNA: TGTGCCAGCAGCCGGACTAGCGGGAGCAACGAGCAGTACTTC.

The table lists this clone with a few counts. Other DNA sequences from this sample encode an identical CDR3 as well. J is TRBJ2-3 and V is TRBV18; 7 bases line up with TRBD2. Per the germline V gene, CDR1 is KGHSH and CDR2 is LQKENI. The CDR3 has 15 residues. The trim removed 0 bases at V and 3 bases at J, leaving 3 bases unmatched. CDR3 loop: CASSPPSGGTDTQYF. CDR3 DNA sequence: TGTGCCAGCTCACCACCGTCGGGAGGAACAGATACGCAGTATTTT.

Comment on this clone: An end of the junction differs from the germline gene, which may be a read error. V and J are TRBV5-4 and TRBJ2-1; 8 bases agree with TRBD1. The CDR3 spans 16 residues. The V gene's germline CDR1 is SGHNT and CDR2 YYREEE (reference sequence). The CDR3 loop is CASSRAQGASYSEQFF. In DNA form, the CDR3 reads TGTGCCAGCAGCAGAGCCCAGGGGGCCAGCTACAGTGAGCAGTTCTTC. The full variable domain, completed using reference TRBV5-4 and TRBJ2-1, is ETGVTQSPTHLIKTRGQQVTLRCSSQSGHNTVSWYQQALGQGPQFIFQYYREEENGRGNFPPRFSGLQFPNYSSELNVNALELDDSALYLCASSRAQGASYSEQFFGPGTRLTVL.

V usage is TRBV6-5 and J usage is TRBJ1-1; tentatively, D is TRBD1 (5 bases). This CDR3 has 12 residues. V shed 8 bases and J shed 5 bases, with 12 bases lying between them. Germline loops: CDR1 MNHEY, CDR2 SVGAGI. DNA for the CDR3: TGTGCCAGCTGGACACAGGAGACTGAAGCTTTCTTT. Its protein product is CASWTQETEAFF.

DNA for the CDR3: TGTGCCTGGAGTGTGGGGGGGTCCTACGAGCAGTACTTC. Its protein is CAWSVGGSYEQYF. V and J are TRBV30 and TRBJ2-7; 7 bases align to TRBD2. The CDR3 has 13 residues. Germline-derived CDR1 and CDR2 are GTSNPN and SVGIG (reference sequence). V shed 0 bases and J 1 base; nucleotides not matched to a gene: 0.

The chain employs TRBV10-3 and TRBJ2-1, with 8 positions matching TRBD2. Losses at the gene ends were 6 bases for V and 7 bases for J; bases not matched to a gene: 8. The CDR3 contains 14 residues. Germline loops: CDR1 ENHRY, CDR2 SYGVKD. CDR3: CAIRGTRSKNEQFF. The CDR3 DNA reads as TGTGCCATCAGGGGGACTAGGAGTAAGAATGAGCAGTTCTTC.

The genes are TRBV18 and TRBJ2-1, with 8 bases fitting TRBD2. Germline values: CDR1 KGHSH, CDR2 LQKENI. This CDR3 spans 14 amino acids. With V trimmed by 9 bases and J by 5 bases, 9 bases remained unmatched. DNA for the CDR3: TGTGCCAGTTCTCCGCGGGGGGTCCACAATGAGCAGTTCTTC. Protein: CASSPRGVHNEQFF. Drawing the rest from reference TRBV18 and TRBJ2-1, the complete variable domain is NAGVMQNPRHLVRRRGQEARLRCSPMKGHSHVYWYRQLPEEGLKFMVYLQKENIIDESGMPKERFSAEFPKEGPSILRIQQVVRGDSAAYFCASSPRGVHNEQFFGPGTRLTVL.

The chain has TRBV4-1 and TRBJ1-2; D is unresolved. V was pared by 1 base and J by 4 bases, with 13 bases between. Germline V CDR1 and CDR2: MGHRA, YSYEKL. The CDR3 spans 15 residues. The CDR3: CASSQVARTGYGYTF. The CDR3 DNA follows: TGCGCCAGCAGCCAAGTCGCGAGGACGGGCTATGGCTACACCTTC.

The chain employs TRBV10-2 and TRBJ2-7, with 9 bases matching TRBD1. The CDR3 contains 14 residues. Germline CDR1 reads WSHSY; CDR2 reads SAAADI. V lost 5 bases and J lost 1; bases outside the gene matches: 3. The CDR3 region has the DNA TGCGCCAGCAGTTTACAGGGGGCTTCCTACGAGCAGTACTTC. Translating it yields CASSLQGASYEQYF.

The CDR3 here is CAWSVLGRAKNIQYF. As DNA, the CDR3 is TGTGCCTGGAGTGTACTAGGCAGAGCCAAAAACATTCAGTACTTC. The chain is built from TRBV30 and TRBJ2-4, with D perhaps matching TRBD2 (5 bases). Trimming pared 0 bases from V and 0 bases from J, leaving 9 bases between. Germline V gene lookup returns CDR1 GTSNPN and CDR2 SVGIG (reference sequence). The CDR3 is 15 residues long.

The chain links TRBV6-1 to TRBJ1-4; 10 nucleotides line up with TRBD1. Germline CDR1 and CDR2: MNHNS and SASEGT. The CDR3 totals 15 residues. With 4 bases clipped from V and 6 bases from J, the junction kept 5 bases outside the gene matches. Written as DNA, the CDR3 is TGTGCCAGCAGTGTATTTGGGACAGGGGATGAAAAACTGTTTTTT. This encodes CASSVFGTGDEKLFF.

The chain is built from TRBV4-2 and TRBJ1-5, with D unresolved. Between the trimmed V and J ends, which lost 4 bases and 1 base, there was a span of 8 bases. In germline, CDR1 is LGHNA, CDR2 YNFKEQ. This CDR3 is 14 amino acids long. For the CDR3, the DNA is TGTGCCAGCAGCCTAGGCCAGAGCAATCAGCCCCAGCATTTT. It yields the protein CASSLGQSNQPQHF.

The chain employs TRBV2 and TRBJ1-2; D gene ambiguous. This CDR3 region has 13 residues. Germline CDR1 SNHLY, CDR2 FYNNEI. As DNA, the CDR3 is TGTGCGGATGGGCAGGCGAGGAACTATGGCTACACCTTC. Protein sequence: CADGQARNYGYTF.

This sequence joins TRBV6-1 and TRBJ1-3; D is unresolved. Trimming removed 6 bases at V and 0 bases at J, with 9 bases between. The CDR3 sequence is 14 residues long. Per the germline V gene, CDR1 is MNHNS and CDR2 is SASEGT. For the CDR3, the DNA is TGTGCCAGCAGCCGACTCTACTCTGGAAACACCATATATTTT. Encoded protein: CASSRLYSGNTIYF.

The chain is built from TRBV5-6 and TRBJ2-4; 8 nucleotides align to TRBD1. V trimming: 5 bases; J trimming: 9 bases; junction bases outside the gene matches: 13. The germline gives CDR1 SGHDT, CDR2 YYEEEE. The CDR3 length is 15 residues. Here the CDR3 DNA reads TGTGCCAGCAGTTTTTATTTATCCGGGACAGGCATTCAGTACTTC. Residues: CASSFYLSGTGIQYF.

The chain couples TRBV5-6 to TRBJ2-7; TRBD2 agrees at 9 bases. This CDR3 has 16 amino acids. Germline V gene data show CDR1 as SGHDT and CDR2 as YYEEEE. Germline trimming cut 4 bases from V and 2 bases from J; bases unmatched to any gene: 10. CDR3 DNA sequence: TGTGCCAGCAGCCCTGGTAGCGGGGGCTCCCCCTACGAGCAGTACTTC. Its protein product is CASSPGSGGSPYEQYF. The variable domain in full, completed from reference TRBV5-6 and TRBJ2-7, reads DAGVTQSPTHLIKTRGQQVTLRCSPKSGHDTVSWYQQALGQGPQFIFQYYEEEERQRGNFPDRFSGHQFPNYSSELNVNALLLGDSALYLCASSPGSGGSPYEQYFGPGTRLTVT.

The chain couples TRBV6-5 to TRBJ1-1; no reliable D call. The V end lost 4 bases, the J end lost 0 bases, and 12 bases lay between the germline ends. The CDR3 runs to 15 residues. CDR1 MNHEY and CDR2 SVGAGI come from the germline V gene. CDR3 amino acids: CASSFHSRLNTEAFF. The CDR3 coding sequence is TGTGCCAGCAGTTTCCACAGCAGATTGAACACTGAAGCTTTCTTT.

V is TRBV27 and J is TRBJ2-3, with D tentatively TRBD1 or TRBD2 (5 bases each). V lost 4 bases, J lost 8 bases, and 16 bases lay in between. The CDR3 consists of 14 residues. The germline CDR1 and CDR2 sequences are MNHEY and SMNVEV (reference sequence). CDR3 in DNA: TGTGCCAGCAGTTCTGGGACCGTTGGGGTTACGCAGTATTTT. The encoded protein is CASSSGTVGVTQYF.

The gene calls are TRBV25-1 and TRBJ2-7; D ambiguous. The V end was cut by 6 bases, the J end by 3 bases, with 12 bases between. Per the germline V gene, CDR1 is MGHDK and CDR2 is SYGVNS. The CDR3 contains 13 residues. CDR3 protein: CASSLALGYEQYF. The CDR3, as DNA: TGTGCCAGCAGCCTGGCCCTGGGCTACGAGCAGTACTTC.

The rearrangement links TRBV6-5 to TRBJ2-6, with D unclear. The germline CDR1 and CDR2 sequences are MNHEY and SVGAGI. This CDR3 has 15 residues. Between the trimmed V and J ends, which lost 2 bases and 3 bases, there was a span of 8 bases. CDR3 nucleotides: TGTGCCAGCAGTTACGGTCTGGGTGGGGCCAACGTCCTGACTTTC. Amino acid sequence: CASSYGLGGANVLTF.

The rearrangement links TRBV27 to TRBJ2-7, with D unclear. Trimming shortened V by 5 bases and J by 0 bases, and 11 bases separated the two germline ends. The CDR3 extends over 14 amino acids. CDR1 and CDR2 from the germline V gene are MNHEY and SMNVEV (reference sequence). CDR3 residues: CASSATYYSYEQYF. The CDR3 DNA reads TGTGCCAGCAGTGCTACATATTACTCCTACGAGCAGTACTTC.